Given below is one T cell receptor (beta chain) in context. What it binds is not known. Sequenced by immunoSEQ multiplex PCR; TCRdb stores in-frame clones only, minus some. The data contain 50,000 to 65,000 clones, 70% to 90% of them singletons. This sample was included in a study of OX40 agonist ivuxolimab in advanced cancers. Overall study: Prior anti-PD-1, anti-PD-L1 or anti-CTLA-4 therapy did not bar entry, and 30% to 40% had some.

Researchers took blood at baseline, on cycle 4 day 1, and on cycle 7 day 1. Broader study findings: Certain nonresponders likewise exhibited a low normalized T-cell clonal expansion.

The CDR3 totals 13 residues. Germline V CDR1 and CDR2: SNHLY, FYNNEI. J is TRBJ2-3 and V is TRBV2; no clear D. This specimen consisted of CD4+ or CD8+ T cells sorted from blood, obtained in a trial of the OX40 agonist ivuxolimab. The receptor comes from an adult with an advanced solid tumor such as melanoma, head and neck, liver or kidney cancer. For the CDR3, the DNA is TGTGCTTTATTACACACTAGCACAGATACGCAGTATTTT. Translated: CALLHTSTDTQYF.